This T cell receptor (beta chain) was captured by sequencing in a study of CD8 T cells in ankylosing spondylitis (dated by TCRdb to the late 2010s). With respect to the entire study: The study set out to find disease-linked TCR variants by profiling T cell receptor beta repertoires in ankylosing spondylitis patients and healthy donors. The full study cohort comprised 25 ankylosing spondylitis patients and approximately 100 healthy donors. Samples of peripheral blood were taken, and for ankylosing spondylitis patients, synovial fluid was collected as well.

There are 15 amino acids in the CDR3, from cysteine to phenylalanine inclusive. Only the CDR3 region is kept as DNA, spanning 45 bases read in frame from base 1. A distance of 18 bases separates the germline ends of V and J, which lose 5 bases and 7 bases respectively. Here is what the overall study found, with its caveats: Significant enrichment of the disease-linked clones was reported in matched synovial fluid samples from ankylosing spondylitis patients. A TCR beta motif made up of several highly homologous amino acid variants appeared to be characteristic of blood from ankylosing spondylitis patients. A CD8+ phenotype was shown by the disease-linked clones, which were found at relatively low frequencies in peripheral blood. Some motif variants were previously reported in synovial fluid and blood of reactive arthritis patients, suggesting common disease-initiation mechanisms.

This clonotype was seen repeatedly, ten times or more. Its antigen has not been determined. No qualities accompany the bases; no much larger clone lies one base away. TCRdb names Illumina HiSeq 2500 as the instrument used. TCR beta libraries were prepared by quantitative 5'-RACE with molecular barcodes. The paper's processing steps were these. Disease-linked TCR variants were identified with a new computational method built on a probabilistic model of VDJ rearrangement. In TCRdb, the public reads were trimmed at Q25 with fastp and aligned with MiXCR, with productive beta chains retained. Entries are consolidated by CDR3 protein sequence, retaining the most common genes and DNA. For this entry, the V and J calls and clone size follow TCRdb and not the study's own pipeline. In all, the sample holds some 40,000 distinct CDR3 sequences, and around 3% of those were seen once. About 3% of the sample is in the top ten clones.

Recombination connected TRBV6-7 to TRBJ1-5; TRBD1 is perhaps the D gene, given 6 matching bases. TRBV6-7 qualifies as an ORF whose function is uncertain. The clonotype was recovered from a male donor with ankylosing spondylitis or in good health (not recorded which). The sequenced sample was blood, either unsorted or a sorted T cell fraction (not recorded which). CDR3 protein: CASSPRTLGGQPQHF. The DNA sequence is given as TGTGCCAGCAGTCCTCGGACCCTCGGGGGCCAGCCCCAGCATTTT.